Listed here are 18 T cell receptor beta chains from one sample, sequenced in a study of T cell repertoires in cytomegalovirus infection. One entry per CDR3 protein results from TCRdb running MiXCR on the reads. The data hold fewer than 400,000 distinct CDR3 sequences, with roughly 18% observed a single time. The sequencing sample was made of PBMCs. The receptors stem from a human donor in good health (CMV status not recorded). Some clones in this sample may be carry-over from other donors' samples.

Regarding this clonotype: This may come from a read error, since a much larger clone is one base off. The chain couples TRBV6-9 to TRBJ2-3, with D tentatively TRBD1 (5 bases). CDR3 length equals 13 residues. Germline V gives CDR1 MNHGY, CDR2 SVAAGI. Trimming removed 6 bases from V and 10 bases from J, with 17 bases in between. The CDR3 is CASRATTETAQYF. CDR3 nucleotides: TGTGCCAGCAGGGCTACTACCGAGACAGCGCAGTATTTT.

This clonotype has ten or more counts. V gene TRBV7-6 combines with J gene TRBJ2-5; the D is unclear. CDR1 is SGHVS and CDR2 is FNYEAQ in the germline V gene. The CDR3 extends over 13 amino acids. The V end was cut by 5 bases, the J end by 1 base, with 8 bases between. CDR3 DNA: TGTGCCAGCAGCGAGGCACCCCAAGAGACCCAGTACTTC. It codes for CASSEAPQETQYF.

The sample holds many counts of this clonotype. The gene calls are TRBV12-3 or TRBV12-4 and TRBJ2-1, with TRBD1 matching 7 bases. The CDR3 runs to 12 residues. The V segment lost 3 bases and the J segment 10 bases; nucleotides outside the gene matches: 3. CDR3 amino acids: CASSFHRGEQFF. DNA of the CDR3: TGTGCCAGCAGTTTTCACAGGGGCGAGCAGTTCTTC.

This clonotype was counted many times. The chain uses TRBV4-1 and TRBJ2-7; the D gene is possibly TRBD2 (6 bases). The CDR3 contains 15 residues. Between the trimmed V and J ends, which lost 1 base and 4 bases, there was a span of 14 bases. Germline V gene data show CDR1 as MGHRA and CDR2 as YSYEKL. CDR3: CASSQVKGGGYEQYF. The CDR3 DNA reads as TGCGCCAGCAGCCAAGTGAAGGGAGGTGGGTACGAGCAGTACTTC.

The chain couples TRBV7-2 to TRBJ2-1; TRBD2 agrees at 10 bases. From germline, CDR1 is SGHTA and CDR2 FQGNSA. J lost 3 bases, V lost 4 bases, and 9 bases had no gene match. CDR3 length: 17 amino acids. The CDR3 is CASSSPSGRAFYNEQFF. The CDR3 DNA sequence: TGTGCCAGCAGCTCCCCAAGCGGGAGGGCCTTCTACAATGAGCAGTTCTTC.

The rearrangement links TRBV12-3 or TRBV12-4 to TRBJ2-5, with D hard to call. Trimming took 3 bases from V and 2 from J, leaving 22 bases between them. The length of the CDR3 is 18 residues. This CDR3 reads CASSLAEPVSSKQETQYF. The CDR3 DNA reads as TGTGCCAGCAGTTTGGCAGAGCCCGTTAGCTCGAAACAAGAGACCCAGTACTTC.

This clonotype was observed many times. The CDR3 DNA follows: TGTGCCAGCAGCTTATACACGGGACGGCCCTACAATGAGCAGTTCTTC. The encoded protein is CASSLYTGRPYNEQFF. The chain carries TRBV7-8 and TRBJ2-1; TRBD1 or TRBD2 may be the D gene (5 bases each). Germline V lookup: CDR1 SGHVS, CDR2 FQNEAQ. The CDR3 runs to 16 residues. Trimming shortened V by 2 bases and J by 2 bases, and 13 bases separated the two germline ends. The full variable domain, its missing parts supplied by reference TRBV7-8 and TRBJ2-1, is GAGVSQSPRYKVAKRGQDVALRCDPISGHVSLFWYQQALGQGPEFLTYFQNEAQLDKSGLPSDRFFAERPEGSVSTLKIQRTQQEDSAVYLCASSLYTGRPYNEQFFGPGTRLTVL.

The rearrangement joins TRBV29-1 to TRBJ1-2, with 8 positions matching TRBD1. CDR1 SQVTM and CDR2 ANQGSEA come from the germline V gene. The length of the CDR3 is 13 residues. With V trimmed by 4 bases and J by 5 bases, 6 bases remained unmatched. This chain's CDR3 is CSVGQGKLYGYTF. The CDR3 DNA follows: TGCAGCGTTGGACAGGGGAAGTTGTATGGCTACACCTTC.

This chain connects TRBV5-1 to TRBJ1-1; D gene ambiguous. Germline CDR1 reads SGHRS; CDR2 reads YFSETQ. With 4 bases removed from V and 1 base from J, the gap between germline ends came to 14 bases. CDR3 size: 15 residues. Here the CDR3 DNA reads TGCGCCAGCAGCGAGAAACCCCACGGGAACACTGAAGCTTTCTTT. Its translation is CASSEKPHGNTEAFF.

This clonotype was counted many times. The chain joins TRBV12-3 or TRBV12-4 to TRBJ1-2; D not resolved. The CDR3 consists of 13 residues. Trimming stripped 3 bases from V and 8 bases from J, with 13 bases between. The CDR3 region is CASSLIRAVGYTF. CDR3 nucleotides: TGTGCCAGCAGTTTGATTCGGGCTGTCGGCTACACCTTC.

The chain has TRBV5-1 and TRBJ1-6, with D tentatively TRBD1 (5 bases). Germline values: CDR1 SGHRS, CDR2 YFSETQ. Trimming removed 3 bases from V and 7 bases from J, with 14 bases in between. This CDR3 has 15 amino acids. This chain's CDR3 is CASSSFGAANSPLHF. The CDR3 DNA reads TGCGCCAGCAGCTCCTTCGGGGCAGCAAATTCACCCCTCCACTTT.

V usage is TRBV20-1 and J usage is TRBJ1-6; no clear D. CDR1 is DFQATT, CDR2 SNEGSKA, per germline (reference sequence). V was trimmed by 3 bases and J by 13 bases, leaving 16 bases between them. CDR3 length equals 13 residues. The CDR3 protein is CSASSQAVHPLHF. The DNA for the CDR3 is TGCAGTGCTAGCAGTCAGGCGGTTCACCCCCTCCACTTT.

This clonotype was detected many times. The CDR3: CASSVRYMVEQYF. The DNA for the CDR3 is TGTGCCAGCAGTGTCAGATACATGGTAGAGCAGTACTTC. The chain links TRBV12-3 or TRBV12-4 to TRBJ2-7; D call uncertain. The V and J ends lost 5 bases and 7 bases respectively, with 15 bases between them. The length of the CDR3 is 13 residues.

The chain has TRBV20-1 and TRBJ2-7; D possibly corresponds to TRBD2 (5 bases). V lost 0 bases and J 9 bases, leaving 21 bases between the germline ends. CDR1 and CDR2 from the germline V gene are DFQATT and SNEGSKA (reference sequence). The CDR3 extends over 15 amino acids. The CDR3 reads CSARDPEGLRVGQYF. CDR3 DNA: TGCAGTGCTAGAGACCCCGAGGGCCTCCGGGTGGGGCAGTACTTC.

The rearrangement uses TRBV11-1 and TRBJ1-1; maybe TRBD1 (6 bases). This CDR3 contains 15 residues. V lost 8 bases and J 5 bases, leaving 21 bases between the germline ends. Germline loops: CDR1 SGHAT, CDR2 FQDESV (reference sequence). CDR3 sequence: CASRQLGGVRTEAFF. The CDR3 DNA sequence: TGTGCCAGCCGACAACTAGGGGGGGTCAGGACTGAAGCTTTCTTT.

The chain links TRBV20-1 to TRBJ1-2; 7 positions match TRBD1. Germline V lookup: CDR1 DFQATT, CDR2 SNEGSKA (reference sequence). J was trimmed by 5 bases and V by 3 bases; bases with no gene match: 15. The CDR3 spans 16 residues. The CDR3: CSARALLRGLGYGYTF. CDR3 coding DNA: TGCAGTGCTAGGGCCCTCTTGAGGGGGCTAGGGTATGGCTACACCTTC.

This clonotype was seen repeatedly, ten times or more. The J gene is TRBJ2-7, the V gene TRBV28; D gene unclear. CDR3 length equals 12 residues. V lost 6 bases, J lost 2 bases, and 8 bases lay in between. Germline V lookup: CDR1 MDHEN, CDR2 SYDVKM. Here the CDR3 reads CASRLGTYEQYF. In nucleotides, the CDR3 is TGTGCCAGCAGGCTAGGAACCTACGAGCAGTACTTC.

The rearrangement joins TRBV20-1 to TRBJ2-1, with D perhaps matching TRBD1 (5 bases). This CDR3 has 14 residues. With 5 bases removed from V and 4 bases from J, the gap between germline ends came to 15 bases. Germline CDR1 and CDR2: DFQATT and SNEGSKA (reference sequence). The CDR3 DNA reads TGCAGTGCTTTAAGGGGAAACTCTTACAATGAGCAGTTCTTC. This encodes CSALRGNSYNEQFF.